One sample yielded the 29 T cell receptor beta chains listed below, sequenced in a study of low-dose radiotherapy and immunotherapy resistance in tumors. Time point specified: before trial treatment. First-strand cDNA used TRAV- and TRBV-specific primers, covering alpha and beta chains. The authors ran 15 to 20 PCR cycles to amplify TCRs with a constant-region primer and V-primer adapter. TCRdb called the reads again in MiXCR, with one record for every CDR3 protein. This sample has 85,000 to 95,000 distinct CDR3 sequences; 9.4% occur once, and the top ten carry 1%. Sequences were derived from PBMCs, sampled before treatment. The receptors here all came from a male donor with prostate cancer.

This clonotype was observed at least ten times. The chain carries TRBV7-2 and TRBJ2-5; no reliable D call. The V gene lost 5 bases and the J gene lost 1 base, with 8 bases spanning the gap. The CDR3 sequence is 13 residues long. Germline CDR1 and CDR2: SGHTA and FQGNSA. The CDR3 here is CASSRMPQETQYF. The CDR3 nucleotides read TGTGCCAGCAGCCGCATGCCCCAAGAGACCCAGTACTTC. Full variable domain (remainder filled in from reference TRBV7-2 and TRBJ2-5): GAGVSQSPSNKVTEKGKDVELRCDPISGHTALYWYRQSLGQGLEFLIYFQGNSAPDKSGLPSDRFSAERTGGSVSTLTIQRTQQEDSAVYLCASSRMPQETQYFGPGTRLLVL.

The chain links TRBV6-2 or TRBV6-3 to TRBJ1-5; D not certain. The CDR3 is 11 residues long. Germline assignment: CDR1 MNHEY and CDR2 SVGEGT. V was cut by 8 bases and J by 3 bases, with 5 bases left in between. CDR3 nucleotide sequence: TGTGCCAGCGGTAACAATCAGCCCCAGCATTTT. Translation: CASGNNQPQHF.

This clonotype was recorded many times. The rearrangement joins TRBV2 to TRBJ2-5; D is undetermined. Trimming took 3 bases from V and 2 from J, leaving 7 bases between them. Germline-derived CDR1 and CDR2 are SNHLY and FYNNEI. This CDR3 is 13 amino acids long. The CDR3 nucleotides read TGTGCCAGCAGTGAGTCAGTGCAAGAGACCCAGTACTTC. Its translation: CASSESVQETQYF.

Many counts were recorded for this clonotype. The chain uses TRBV27 and TRBJ2-4; D remains unclear. Trimming left V 8 bases short and J 1 base short, with 15 bases between. Germline V CDR1 and CDR2: MNHEY, SMNVEV (reference sequence). This CDR3 has 15 residues. CDR3: CASAPGGWAKNIQYF. CDR3 sequence (DNA): TGTGCCAGCGCACCGGGCGGCTGGGCCAAAAACATTCAGTACTTC.

This clonotype was counted many times. The J gene is TRBJ2-1, the V gene TRBV28; TRBD2 matches 14 bases. Germline assignment: CDR1 MDHEN and CDR2 SYDVKM. V shed 5 bases, J shed 15 bases, and the junction held 9 bases outside the gene matches. This CDR3 is built from 14 residues. The CDR3 DNA follows: TGTGCCAGCAGTCCCGGGACTAGCGGGAGCCAGCCGTTCTTC. Amino acids: CASSPGTSGSQPFF.

This clonotype was counted ten times or more. The chain links TRBV20-1 to TRBJ2-5, with D hard to call. Deletions cut 2 bases from V and 4 bases from J, with 11 bases between. The CDR3 covers 13 residues. Germline-derived CDR1 and CDR2 are DFQATT and SNEGSKA (reference sequence). CDR3 residues: CSARTDLRETQYF. CDR3 nucleotides: TGCAGTGCTAGAACCGATCTACGAGAGACCCAGTACTTC.

This clonotype was found many times. J is TRBJ2-3 and V is TRBV4-1; D ambiguous. The CDR3 spans 16 residues. Germline V gene data show CDR1 as MGHRA and CDR2 as YSYEKL. Trimming left V 1 base short and J 0 bases short, with 11 bases between. CDR3 sequence (DNA): TGCGCCAGCAGCCAAGTCAACCTAGTAAGCACAGATACGCAGTATTTT. Protein: CASSQVNLVSTDTQYF.

This clonotype was counted at least ten times. The chain links TRBV14 to TRBJ2-1; TRBD1 might be the D (6 bases). Looked up from germline, CDR1 is SGHDN and CDR2 is FVKESK. The CDR3 is 15 amino acids. Trimming left V 4 bases short and J 6 bases short, with 16 bases between. For the CDR3, the DNA is TGTGCCAGCAGCCCCTCTGGGCCCAGGGGCAATGAGCAGTTCTTC. This encodes CASSPSGPRGNEQFF.

This clonotype was detected many times. The gene calls are TRBV20-1 and TRBJ2-2; 12 nucleotides line up with TRBD2. Germline V CDR1 and CDR2: DFQATT, SNEGSKA (reference sequence). CDR3 length equals 15 residues. V gave up 2 bases and J gave up 4 bases; unmatched junction bases: 2. The CDR3 reads CSARLAGGGTGELFF. CDR3 nucleotides: TGCAGTGCTAGACTAGCGGGAGGGGGCACCGGGGAGCTGTTTTTT.

This clonotype was picked up many times. The chain couples TRBV29-1 to TRBJ1-4; a possible D gene is TRBD1 (6 bases). The CDR3 is 12 amino acids. Deletions cut 6 bases from V and 4 bases from J, with 9 bases between. Germline values: CDR1 SQVTM, CDR2 ANQGSEA. CDR3 coding DNA: TGCAGCGTGACAGGCCTTAATGAAAAACTGTTTTTT. Its translation is CSVTGLNEKLFF.

The chain joins TRBV7-6 to TRBJ2-1; the D gene is possibly TRBD2 (5 bases). This CDR3 is built from 13 residues. Germline V gives CDR1 SGHVS, CDR2 FNYEAQ. The ends were cut back, 5 bases at V and 8 bases at J, with 13 bases in the middle. The CDR3 sequence is CASSPLMRDEQFF. The DNA of the CDR3 is TGTGCCAGCAGCCCGCTGATGAGGGATGAGCAGTTCTTC.

There are many counts of this clonotype. The DNA of the CDR3 is TGTGCCAGCAGCCAAGACAGGACTGGAAACACCATATATTTT. Translated: CASSQDRTGNTIYF. This chain connects TRBV4-2 to TRBJ1-3; D is undetermined. The V end was cut by 0 bases, the J end by 2 bases, with 5 bases between. The V gene's germline CDR1 is LGHNA and CDR2 YNFKEQ. The CDR3 sequence is 14 residues long.

In this sample, this clonotype turned up a few times. The rearrangement links TRBV20-1 to TRBJ2-7; no firm D call. Germline V CDR1 and CDR2: DFQATT, SNEGSKA (reference sequence). V lost 4 bases to trimming and J lost 1 base, with 8 bases between them. CDR3 length: 12 residues. This CDR3 is CSAKTGSYEQYF. CDR3 nucleotides: TGCAGTGCTAAGACTGGATCCTACGAGCAGTACTTC.

The chain joins TRBV28 to TRBJ2-3; 10 bases map to TRBD1. V was clipped by 9 bases and J by 2 bases; unmatched bases: 2. This CDR3 has 13 residues. Germline V gives CDR1 MDHEN, CDR2 SYDVKM. This CDR3 is CASGTGDTDTQYF. In nucleotides, the CDR3 is TGTGCCAGTGGGACAGGGGACACAGATACGCAGTATTTT.

The chain is built from TRBV2 and TRBJ1-2; D unclear. CDR1 and CDR2 from the germline V gene are SNHLY and FYNNEI. The CDR3 sequence is 10 residues long. V was pared by 6 bases and J by 8 bases, with 7 bases between. CDR3 loop: CASSRRGYTF. Written as DNA, the CDR3 is TGTGCCAGCAGCCGGAGAGGCTACACCTTC.

The sample holds many counts of this clonotype. The V gene is TRBV28, the J gene TRBJ1-1; D possibly corresponds to TRBD1 (5 bases). CDR3 size: 12 residues. In germline, CDR1 is MDHEN, CDR2 SYDVKM. Trimming took off 6 bases at V and 6 bases at J, with 11 bases between the two ends. The CDR3 spells CASRERDAEAFF. The CDR3 nucleotides are TGTGCCAGCAGGGAAAGGGACGCTGAAGCTTTCTTT. The full variable domain, rest sourced from reference TRBV28 and TRBJ1-1, is DVKVTQSSRYLVKRTGEKVFLECVQDMDHENMFWYRQDPGLGLRLIYFSYDVKMKEKGDIPEGYSVSREKKERFSLILESASTNQTSMYLCASRERDAEAFFGQGTRLTVV.

Ten or more counts support this clonotype. The V and J genes are TRBV5-4 and TRBJ2-6; 10 bases are a match to TRBD1. The V segment lost 4 bases and the J segment 2 bases; nucleotides outside the gene matches: 6. The CDR3 is 17 amino acids. CDR1 is SGHNT and CDR2 is YYREEE in the germline V gene (reference sequence). CDR3 DNA: TGTGCCAGCAGCCGGGGACAGGGGATCCCTGGGGCCAACGTCCTGACTTTC. This sequence encodes CASSRGQGIPGANVLTF.

This clonotype was seen more than once but under ten times. This sequence joins TRBV4-2 and TRBJ2-4, with 12 nucleotides matching TRBD2. V shed 0 bases and J 10 bases; nucleotides not matched to a gene: 19. Germline CDR1 reads LGHNA; CDR2 reads YNFKEQ. The CDR3 is made up of 20 amino acids. For the CDR3, the DNA is TGTGCCAGCAGCCAAGATATGCGGACTAGCGGGACGGGGGAAACATTGATTCAGTACTTC. Translated: CASSQDMRTSGTGETLIQYF.

This clonotype was observed at least ten times. The gene calls are TRBV6-2 or TRBV6-3 and TRBJ2-2, with D possibly matching TRBD1 (6 bases). The V end was cut by 6 bases, the J end by 6 bases, with 14 bases between. CDR3 length: 14 residues. CDR1 and CDR2 from the germline V gene are MNHEY and SVGEGT. The CDR3 sequence is CASRQGLRSGELFF. For the CDR3, the DNA is TGTGCCAGCAGGCAGGGGCTGCGGTCCGGGGAGCTGTTTTTT.

In its sample, this clonotype was seen many times. A junction end diverges from the germline sequence, so it may reflect a read error. The chain uses TRBV12-3 or TRBV12-4 and TRBJ2-7; D perhaps matches TRBD2 (6 bases). The CDR3 loop spans 13 amino acids. The CDR3 DNA sequence: TGTGCCAGCAGTATCCGCGGGAAGCCCTCTTTGGACTTC. Its protein is CASSIRGKPSLDF.

This clonotype was seen repeatedly, ten times or more. This chain connects TRBV5-4 to TRBJ2-3, with D possibly matching TRBD1 (6 bases). In germline, CDR1 is SGHNT, CDR2 YYREEE (reference sequence). The CDR3 runs 15 residues. Between the trimmed V and J ends, which lost 4 bases and 0 bases, there was a span of 12 bases. CDR3 coding DNA: TGTGCCAGCAGCCTACAGGGAATAAGCACAGATACGCAGTATTTT. Protein product: CASSLQGISTDTQYF.

This clonotype was counted ten times or more. The V and J genes are TRBV5-4 and TRBJ2-2, with 8 bases that match TRBD2. Germline CDR1 SGHNT, CDR2 YYREEE (reference sequence). V lost 4 bases to trimming and J lost 0 bases; unmatched junction nucleotides: 8. The CDR3 runs to 17 residues. The CDR3 DNA is TGTGCCAGCAGCCCCGCGGGGGGCCGGTCGAACACCGGGGAGCTGTTTTTT. This translates into CASSPAGGRSNTGELFF.

Worth noting for this clonotype: A far larger clone is one nucleotide away, so this likely arose from a read error. DNA for the CDR3: TGCAGCGTTGTATTACAGGGGGCCTACGAGCAGTTCTTC. Translating gives CSVVLQGAYEQFF. This chain uses TRBV29-1 with TRBJ2-1; 9 positions match TRBD1. With 4 bases clipped from V and 10 bases from J, the junction kept 8 bases outside the gene matches. This CDR3 is 13 amino acids long. The germline gives CDR1 SQVTM, CDR2 ANQGSEA.

The sample holds a few counts of this clonotype. V and J are TRBV12-3 or TRBV12-4 and TRBJ2-7; TRBD1 agrees at 8 bases. V lost 6 bases, J lost 5 bases, and 6 bases stayed unmatched. The CDR3 consists of 13 residues. Written as DNA, the CDR3 is TGTGCCAGCAGCCGGACAGGGTTGGACGAGCAGTACTTC. It encodes CASSRTGLDEQYF.

Many counts were recorded for this clonotype. This chain joins TRBV7-2 and TRBJ2-1; 11 bases are a match to TRBD2. CDR3 length: 15 amino acids. V lost 6 bases, J lost 8 bases, and 9 bases stayed unmatched. Germline values: CDR1 SGHTA, CDR2 FQGNSA. This CDR3 reads CASSRTSGSFYEQFF. The CDR3 region has the DNA TGTGCCAGCAGTAGAACTAGCGGGAGTTTCTATGAGCAGTTCTTC.

This clonotype was picked up many times. The chain couples TRBV28 to TRBJ2-7, with a possible D match to TRBD1 (6 bases). The CDR3 covers 12 residues. From germline, CDR1 is MDHEN and CDR2 SYDVKM. V gave up 8 bases and J gave up 2 bases, with 10 bases separating them. As DNA, the CDR3 is TGTGCCAGCCGGGACACAACCTACGAGCAGTACTTC. Protein sequence: CASRDTTYEQYF.

This clonotype was observed many times. The chain carries TRBV5-1 and TRBJ2-3; the D gene is possibly TRBD2 (6 bases). This CDR3 comprises 15 residues. CDR1 is SGHRS and CDR2 is YFSETQ in the germline V gene. The V end was cut by 0 bases, the J end by 5 bases, with 13 bases between. The CDR3 DNA reads TGCGCCAGCAGCTTGGACTCCCCCGGGGGAGATACGCAGTATTTT. Amino acids: CASSLDSPGGDTQYF.

At least ten counts were recorded for this clonotype. V is TRBV7-9 and J is TRBJ2-1; 9 bases match TRBD1. Per the germline V gene, CDR1 is SEHNR and CDR2 is FQNEAQ (reference sequence). V lost 3 bases to trimming and J lost 10 bases; unmatched junction nucleotides: 10. The CDR3 sequence is 15 residues long. The CDR3 sequence is CASSFHLTGGKEQFF. The CDR3 coding sequence is TGTGCCAGCAGCTTCCATTTGACAGGGGGAAAGGAGCAGTTCTTC.

In its sample, this clonotype was seen many times. The J gene is TRBJ2-2, the V gene TRBV29-1; 9 bases map to TRBD1. The CDR3 sequence is 15 residues long. With V trimmed by 5 bases and J by 1 base, 5 bases remained unmatched. Germline V lookup: CDR1 SQVTM, CDR2 ANQGSEA. CDR3 residues: CSVRTGGRNTGELFF. The CDR3 DNA follows: TGCAGCGTTAGAACAGGGGGCCGGAACACCGGGGAGCTGTTTTTT.